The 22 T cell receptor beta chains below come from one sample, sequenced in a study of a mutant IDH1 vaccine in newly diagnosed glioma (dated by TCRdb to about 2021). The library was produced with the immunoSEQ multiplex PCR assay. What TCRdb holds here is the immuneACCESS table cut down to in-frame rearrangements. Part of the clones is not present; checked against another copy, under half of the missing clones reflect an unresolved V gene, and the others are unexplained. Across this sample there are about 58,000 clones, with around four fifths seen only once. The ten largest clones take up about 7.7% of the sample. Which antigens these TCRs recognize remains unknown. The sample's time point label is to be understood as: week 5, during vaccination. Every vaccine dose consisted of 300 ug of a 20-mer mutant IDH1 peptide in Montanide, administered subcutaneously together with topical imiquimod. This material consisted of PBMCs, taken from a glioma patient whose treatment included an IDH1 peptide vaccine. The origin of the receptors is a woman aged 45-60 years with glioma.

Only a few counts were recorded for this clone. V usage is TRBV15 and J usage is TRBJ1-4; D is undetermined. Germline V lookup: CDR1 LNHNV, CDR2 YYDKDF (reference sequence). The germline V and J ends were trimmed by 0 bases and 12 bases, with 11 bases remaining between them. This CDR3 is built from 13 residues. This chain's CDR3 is CATSRDRALQLFF. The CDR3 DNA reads TGTGCCACCAGCAGAGATCGGGCGTTACAACTGTTTTTT.

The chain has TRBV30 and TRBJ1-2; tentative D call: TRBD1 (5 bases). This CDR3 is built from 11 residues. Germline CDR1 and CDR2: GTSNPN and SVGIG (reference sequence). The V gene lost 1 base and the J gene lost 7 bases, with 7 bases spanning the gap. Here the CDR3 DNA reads TGTGCCTGGAGTGCAGGGCTTGGCTACACCTTC. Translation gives CAWSAGLGYTF.

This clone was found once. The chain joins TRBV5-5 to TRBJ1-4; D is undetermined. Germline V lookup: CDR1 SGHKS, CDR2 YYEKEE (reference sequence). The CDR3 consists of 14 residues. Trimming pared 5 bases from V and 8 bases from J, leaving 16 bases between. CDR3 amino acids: CASSLSRSAEKLFF. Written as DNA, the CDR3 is TGTGCCAGCAGTCTATCGCGATCCGCGGAAAAACTGTTTTTT.

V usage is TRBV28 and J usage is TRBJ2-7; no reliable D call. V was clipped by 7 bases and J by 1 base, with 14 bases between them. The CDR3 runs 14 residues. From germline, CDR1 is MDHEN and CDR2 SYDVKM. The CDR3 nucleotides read TGTGCCAGCACTCCCCGGAGAGGATCCTACGAGCAGTACTTC. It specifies CASTPRRGSYEQYF. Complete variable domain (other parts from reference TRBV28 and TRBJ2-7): DVKVTQSSRYLVKRTGEKVFLECVQDMDHENMFWYRQDPGLGLRLIYFSYDVKMKEKGDIPEGYSVSREKKERFSLILESASTNQTSMYLCASTPRRGSYEQYFGPGTRLTVT.

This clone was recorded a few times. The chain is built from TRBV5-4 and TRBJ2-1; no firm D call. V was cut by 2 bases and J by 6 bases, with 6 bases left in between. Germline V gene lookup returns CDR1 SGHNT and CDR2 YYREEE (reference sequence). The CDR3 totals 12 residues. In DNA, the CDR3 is TGTGCCAGCAGCTTCTACACCAATGAGCAGTTCTTC. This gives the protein CASSFYTNEQFF.

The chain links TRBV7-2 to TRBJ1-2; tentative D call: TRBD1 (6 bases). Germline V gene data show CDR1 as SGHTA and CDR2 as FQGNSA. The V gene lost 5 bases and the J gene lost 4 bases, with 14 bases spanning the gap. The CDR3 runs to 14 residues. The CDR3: CASSILTGVYGYTF. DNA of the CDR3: TGTGCCAGCAGCATCCTGACAGGAGTCTATGGCTACACCTTC.

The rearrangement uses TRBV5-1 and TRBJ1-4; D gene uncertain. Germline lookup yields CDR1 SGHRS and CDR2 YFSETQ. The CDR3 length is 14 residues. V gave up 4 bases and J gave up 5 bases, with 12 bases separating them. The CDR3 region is CASSPHTGNEKLFF. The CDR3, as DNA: TGCGCCAGCAGCCCCCATACCGGGAATGAAAAACTGTTTTTT. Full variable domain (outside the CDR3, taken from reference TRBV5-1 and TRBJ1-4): KAGVTQTPRYLIKTRGQQVTLSCSPISGHRSVSWYQQTPGQGLQFLFEYFSETQRNKGNFPGRFSGRQFSNSRSEMNVSTLELGDSALYLCASSPHTGNEKLFFGSGTQLSVL.

The CDR3 here is CASSEAPGRSGNTIYF. CDR3 coding DNA: TGTGCCAGCAGCGAGGCACCGGGCCGCTCTGGAAACACCATATATTTT. The chain has TRBV7-2 and TRBJ1-3; D call uncertain. V was clipped by 5 bases and J by 0 bases, with 14 bases between them. CDR3 length: 16 amino acids. Germline-derived CDR1 and CDR2 are SGHTA and FQGNSA.

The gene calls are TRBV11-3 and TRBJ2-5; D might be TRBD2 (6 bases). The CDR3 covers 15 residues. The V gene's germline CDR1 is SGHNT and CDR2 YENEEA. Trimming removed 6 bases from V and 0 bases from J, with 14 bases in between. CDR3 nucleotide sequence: TGTGCCAGCAGAACCGATAGCGGAGACCAAGAGACCCAGTACTTC. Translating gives CASRTDSGDQETQYF. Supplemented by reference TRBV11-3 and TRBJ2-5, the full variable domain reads EAGVVQSPRYKIIEKKQPVAFWCNPISGHNTLYWYLQNLGQGPELLIRYENEEAVDDSQLPKDRFSAERLKGVDSTLKIQPAELGDSAVYLCASRTDSGDQETQYFGPGTRLLVL.

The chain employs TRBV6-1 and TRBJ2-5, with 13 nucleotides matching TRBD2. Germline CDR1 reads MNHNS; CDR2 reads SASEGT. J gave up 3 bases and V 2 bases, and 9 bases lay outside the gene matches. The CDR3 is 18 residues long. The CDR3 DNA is TGTGCCAGCAGTGAATTCGGGCCCGGGACTAGCGGGGAAGAGACCCAGTACTTC. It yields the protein CASSEFGPGTSGEETQYF.

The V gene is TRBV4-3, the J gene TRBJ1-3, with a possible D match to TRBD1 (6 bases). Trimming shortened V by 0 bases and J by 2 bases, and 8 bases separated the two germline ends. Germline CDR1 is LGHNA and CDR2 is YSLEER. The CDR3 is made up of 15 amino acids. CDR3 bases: TGCGCCAGCAGCCAAGATAGGGGGACTGGAAACACCATATATTTT. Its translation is CASSQDRGTGNTIYF.

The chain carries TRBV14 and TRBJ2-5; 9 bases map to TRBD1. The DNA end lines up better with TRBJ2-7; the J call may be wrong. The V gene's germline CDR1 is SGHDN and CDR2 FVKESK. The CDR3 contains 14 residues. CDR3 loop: CASSHPGQGSEQYF. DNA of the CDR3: TGTGCCAGCAGCCATCCGGGACAGGGAAGCGAGCAGTACTTC.

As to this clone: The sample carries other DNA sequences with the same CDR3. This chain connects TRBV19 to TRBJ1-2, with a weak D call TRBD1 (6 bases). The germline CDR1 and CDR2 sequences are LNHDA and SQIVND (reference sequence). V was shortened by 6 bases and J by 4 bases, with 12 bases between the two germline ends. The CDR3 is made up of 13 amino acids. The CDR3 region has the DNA TGTGCCAGTAGACAAGACAGGACCTATGGCTACACCTTC. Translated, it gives CASRQDRTYGYTF.

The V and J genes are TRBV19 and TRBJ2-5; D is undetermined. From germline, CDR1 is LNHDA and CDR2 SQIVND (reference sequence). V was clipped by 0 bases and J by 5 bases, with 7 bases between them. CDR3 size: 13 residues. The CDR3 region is CASSIELGETQYF. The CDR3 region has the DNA TGTGCCAGTAGTATAGAACTGGGGGAGACCCAGTACTTC.

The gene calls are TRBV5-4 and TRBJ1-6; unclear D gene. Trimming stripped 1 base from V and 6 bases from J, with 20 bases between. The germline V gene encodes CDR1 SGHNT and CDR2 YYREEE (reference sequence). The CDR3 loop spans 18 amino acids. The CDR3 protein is CASSLRAGLGYLNSPLHF. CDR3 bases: TGTGCCAGCAGCTTGCGGGCAGGCCTGGGGTATCTTAATTCACCCCTCCACTTT.

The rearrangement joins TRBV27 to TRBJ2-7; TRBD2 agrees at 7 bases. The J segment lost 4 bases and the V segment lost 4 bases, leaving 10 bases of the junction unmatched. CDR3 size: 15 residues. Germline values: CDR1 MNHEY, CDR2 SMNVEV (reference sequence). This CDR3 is CASSSPSGSEYEQYF. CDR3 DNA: TGTGCCAGCAGTTCCCCTAGCGGTAGCGAATACGAGCAGTACTTC.

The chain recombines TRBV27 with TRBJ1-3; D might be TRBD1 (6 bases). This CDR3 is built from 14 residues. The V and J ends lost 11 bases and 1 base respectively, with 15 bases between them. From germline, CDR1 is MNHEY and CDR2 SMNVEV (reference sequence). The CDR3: CAAGGLGSGNTIYF. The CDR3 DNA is TGTGCCGCGGGGGGCCTTGGTTCTGGAAACACCATATATTTT.

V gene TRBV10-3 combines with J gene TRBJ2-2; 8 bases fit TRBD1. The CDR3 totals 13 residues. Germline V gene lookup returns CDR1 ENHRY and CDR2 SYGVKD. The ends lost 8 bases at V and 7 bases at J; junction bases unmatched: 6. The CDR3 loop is CAIGQGDNGELFF. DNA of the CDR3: TGTGCCATCGGACAGGGCGATAACGGGGAGCTGTTTTTT.

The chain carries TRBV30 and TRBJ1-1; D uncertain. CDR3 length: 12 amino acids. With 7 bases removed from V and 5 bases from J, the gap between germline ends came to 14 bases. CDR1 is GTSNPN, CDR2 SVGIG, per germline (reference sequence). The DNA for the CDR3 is TGTGCCTCGTCTCTAGAAGGTACTGAAGCTTTCTTT. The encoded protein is CASSLEGTEAFF.

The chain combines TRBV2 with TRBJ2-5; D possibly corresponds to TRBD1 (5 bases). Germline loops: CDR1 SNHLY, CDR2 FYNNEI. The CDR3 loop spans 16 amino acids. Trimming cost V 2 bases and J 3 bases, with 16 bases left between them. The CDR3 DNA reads TGTGCCAGCAGTGAATGGGGCATCCTGGGGAAAGAGACCCAGTACTTC. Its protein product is CASSEWGILGKETQYF.

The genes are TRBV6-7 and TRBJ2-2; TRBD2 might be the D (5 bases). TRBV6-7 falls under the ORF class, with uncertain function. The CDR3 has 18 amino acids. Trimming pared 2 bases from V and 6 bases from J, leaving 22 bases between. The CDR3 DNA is TGTGCCAGCAGTTACGATCGGACCCCTGGAGGCGCTCCCGGGGAGCTGTTTTTT. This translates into CASSYDRTPGGAPGELFF.

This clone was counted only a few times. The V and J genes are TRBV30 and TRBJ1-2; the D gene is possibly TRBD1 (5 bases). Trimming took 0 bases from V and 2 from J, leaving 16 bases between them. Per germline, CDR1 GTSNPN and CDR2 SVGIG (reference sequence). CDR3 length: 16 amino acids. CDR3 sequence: CAWSVGTLLNNYGYTF. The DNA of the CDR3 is TGTGCCTGGAGTGTTGGGACTCTCCTCAACAACTATGGCTACACCTTC.